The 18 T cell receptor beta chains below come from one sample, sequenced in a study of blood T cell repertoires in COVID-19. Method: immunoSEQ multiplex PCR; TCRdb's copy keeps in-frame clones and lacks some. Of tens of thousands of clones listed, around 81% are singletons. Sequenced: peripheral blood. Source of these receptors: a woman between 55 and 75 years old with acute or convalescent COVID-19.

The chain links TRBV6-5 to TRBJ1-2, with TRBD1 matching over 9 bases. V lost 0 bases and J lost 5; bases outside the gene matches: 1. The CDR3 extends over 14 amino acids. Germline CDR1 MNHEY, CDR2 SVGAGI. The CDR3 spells CASSYSTGGYGYTF. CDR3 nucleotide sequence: TGTGCCAGCAGTTACTCGACAGGGGGGTATGGCTACACCTTC.

The CDR3 region has the DNA TGTGCCAGCAGCCGACTGACCTACGAGCAGTACTTC. This gives the protein CASSRLTYEQYF. The rearrangement uses TRBV7-2 and TRBJ2-7; D call uncertain. V dropped 5 bases and J dropped 2 bases, with 7 bases sitting between them. This CDR3 comprises 12 residues. Per germline, CDR1 SGHTA and CDR2 FQGNSA.

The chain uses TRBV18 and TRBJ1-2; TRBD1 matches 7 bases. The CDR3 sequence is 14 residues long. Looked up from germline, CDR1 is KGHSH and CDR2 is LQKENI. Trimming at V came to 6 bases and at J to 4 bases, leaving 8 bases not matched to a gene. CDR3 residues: CASSTTGSFYGYTF. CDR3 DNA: TGTGCCAGCTCTACGACAGGGTCTTTCTATGGCTACACCTTC.

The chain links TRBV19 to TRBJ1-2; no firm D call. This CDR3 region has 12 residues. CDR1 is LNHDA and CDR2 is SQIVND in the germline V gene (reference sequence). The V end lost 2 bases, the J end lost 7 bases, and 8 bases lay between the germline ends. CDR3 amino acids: CASSITYGGYTF. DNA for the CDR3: TGTGCCAGTAGTATAACCTACGGTGGCTACACCTTC. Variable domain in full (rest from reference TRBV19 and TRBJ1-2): DGGITQSPKYLFRKEGQNVTLSCEQNLNHDAMYWYRQDPGQGLRLIYYSQIVNDFQKGDIAEGYSVSREKKESFPLTVTSAQKNPTAFYLCASSITYGGYTFGSGTRLTVV.

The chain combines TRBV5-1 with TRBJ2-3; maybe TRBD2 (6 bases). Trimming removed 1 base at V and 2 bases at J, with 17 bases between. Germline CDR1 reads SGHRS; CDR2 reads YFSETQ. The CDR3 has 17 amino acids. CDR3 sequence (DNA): TGCGCCAGCAGCTTGTACATCCGGACTACTTCCACAGATACGCAGTATTTT. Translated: CASSLYIRTTSTDTQYF.

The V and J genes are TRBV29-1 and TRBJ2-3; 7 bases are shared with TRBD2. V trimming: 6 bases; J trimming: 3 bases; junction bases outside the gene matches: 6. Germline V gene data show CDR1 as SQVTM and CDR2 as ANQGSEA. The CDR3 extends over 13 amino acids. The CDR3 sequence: CSVRSGETDTQYF. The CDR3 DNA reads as TGCAGCGTGAGGAGCGGGGAGACAGATACGCAGTATTTT.

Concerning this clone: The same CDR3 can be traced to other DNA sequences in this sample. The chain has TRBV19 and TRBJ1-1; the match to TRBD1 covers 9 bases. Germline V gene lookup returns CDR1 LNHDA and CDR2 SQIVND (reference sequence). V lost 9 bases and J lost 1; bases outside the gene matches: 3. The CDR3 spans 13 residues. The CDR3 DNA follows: TGTGCCAGCACGGGACAGGGGAACACTGAAGCTTTCTTT. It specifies CASTGQGNTEAFF.

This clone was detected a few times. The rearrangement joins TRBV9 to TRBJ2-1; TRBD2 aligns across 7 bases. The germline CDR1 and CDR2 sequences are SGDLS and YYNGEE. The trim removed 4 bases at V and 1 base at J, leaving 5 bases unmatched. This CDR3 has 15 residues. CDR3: CASSMGTTSYNEQFF. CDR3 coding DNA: TGTGCCAGCAGCATGGGGACTACTTCCTACAATGAGCAGTTCTTC.

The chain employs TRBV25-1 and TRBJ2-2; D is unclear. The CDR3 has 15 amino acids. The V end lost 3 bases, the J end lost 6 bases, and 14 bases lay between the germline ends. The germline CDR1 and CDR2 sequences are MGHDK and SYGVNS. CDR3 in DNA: TGTGCCAGCAGTGACCCCTCCAGGTCTCCCGGGGAGCTGTTTTTT. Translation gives CASSDPSRSPGELFF.

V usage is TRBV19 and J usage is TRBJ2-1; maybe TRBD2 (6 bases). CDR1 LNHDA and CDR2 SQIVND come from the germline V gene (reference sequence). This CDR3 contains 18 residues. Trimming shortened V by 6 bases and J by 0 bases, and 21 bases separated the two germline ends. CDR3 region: CASSPAVGGGLSYNEQFF. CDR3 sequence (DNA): TGTGCCAGTAGCCCCGCCGTCGGTGGGGGACTCTCCTACAATGAGCAGTTCTTC.

The CDR3 DNA reads as TGTGCCAGCTCACCAACGGGACAGGGGATCCAGCCCCAGCATTTT. Encoded protein: CASSPTGQGIQPQHF. The chain combines TRBV18 with TRBJ1-5; 10 nucleotides match TRBD1. Germline V lookup: CDR1 KGHSH, CDR2 LQKENI. This CDR3 has 15 residues. V trimming: 2 bases; J trimming: 7 bases; junction bases outside the gene matches: 5.

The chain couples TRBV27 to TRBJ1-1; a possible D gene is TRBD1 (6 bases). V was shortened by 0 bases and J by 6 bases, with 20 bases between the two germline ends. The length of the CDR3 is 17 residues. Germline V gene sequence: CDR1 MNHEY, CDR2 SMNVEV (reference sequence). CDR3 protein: CASSLSVGGGRLSEAFF. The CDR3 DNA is TGTGCCAGCAGTTTATCGGTCGGGGGGGGGCGCCTCTCTGAAGCTTTCTTT.

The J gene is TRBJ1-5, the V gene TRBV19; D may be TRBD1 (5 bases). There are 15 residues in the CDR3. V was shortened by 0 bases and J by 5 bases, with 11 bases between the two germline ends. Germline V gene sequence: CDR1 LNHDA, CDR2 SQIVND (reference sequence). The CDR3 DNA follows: TGTGCCAGTAGTATAGAAAGCGGGGCCCATCAGCCCCAGCATTTT. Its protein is CASSIESGAHQPQHF.

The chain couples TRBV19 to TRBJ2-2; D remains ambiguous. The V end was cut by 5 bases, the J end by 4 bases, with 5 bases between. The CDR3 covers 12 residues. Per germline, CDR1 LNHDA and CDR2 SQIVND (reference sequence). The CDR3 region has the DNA TGTGCCAGTAGTTCGGTCACCGGGGAGCTGTTTTTT. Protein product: CASSSVTGELFF. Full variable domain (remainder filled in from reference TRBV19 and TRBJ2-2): DGGITQSPKYLFRKEGQNVTLSCEQNLNHDAMYWYRQDPGQGLRLIYYSQIVNDFQKGDIAEGYSVSREKKESFPLTVTSAQKNPTAFYLCASSSVTGELFFGEGSRLTVL.

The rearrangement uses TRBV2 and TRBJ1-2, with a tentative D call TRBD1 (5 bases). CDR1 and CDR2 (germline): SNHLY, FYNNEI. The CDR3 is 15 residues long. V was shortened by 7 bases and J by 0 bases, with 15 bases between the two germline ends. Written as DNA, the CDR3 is TGTGCCAGCATATACGTGCAGGGCTCTAACTATGGCTACACCTTC. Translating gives CASIYVQGSNYGYTF.

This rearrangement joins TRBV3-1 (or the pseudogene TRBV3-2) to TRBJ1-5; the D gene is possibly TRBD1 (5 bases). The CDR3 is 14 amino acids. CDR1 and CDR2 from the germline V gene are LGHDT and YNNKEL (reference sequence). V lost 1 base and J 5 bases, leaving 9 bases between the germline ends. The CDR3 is CASSQGQIDQPQHF. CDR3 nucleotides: TGTGCCAGCAGCCAAGGACAGATCGATCAGCCCCAGCATTTT.

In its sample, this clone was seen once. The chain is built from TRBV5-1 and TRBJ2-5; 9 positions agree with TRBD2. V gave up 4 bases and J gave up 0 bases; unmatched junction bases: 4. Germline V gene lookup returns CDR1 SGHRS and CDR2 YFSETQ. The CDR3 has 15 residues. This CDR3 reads CASSAGGPDQETQYF. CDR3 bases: TGCGCCAGCAGCGCGGGGGGGCCGGACCAAGAGACCCAGTACTTC.

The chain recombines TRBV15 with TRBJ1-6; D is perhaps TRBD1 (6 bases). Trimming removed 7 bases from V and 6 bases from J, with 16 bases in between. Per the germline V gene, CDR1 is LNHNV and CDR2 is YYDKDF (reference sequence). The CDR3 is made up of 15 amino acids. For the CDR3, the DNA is TGTGCCACCACCATCTCCGGGGGGCCTAATTCACCCCTCCACTTT. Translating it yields CATTISGGPNSPLHF.